This T cell receptor beta chain comes out of a study of blood T cell repertoires in COVID-19. Whole-study context: The analysed material was cDNA or gDNA that came from T cells, B-cell-depleted T cells, or PBMCs.

Methods used by the authors: The assay estimated nucleated cells by amplifying reference gene primers. Clones were sequenced by immunoSEQ multiplex PCR, and TCRdb holds only the in-frame ones, with some missing. From that table come the V and J calls and clone size; the DNA was used to work out D and trimming. The sample has about 60,000 clones, about 90% seen once; the top ten hold 7.3%. Germline V gene sequence: CDR1 SGHAT, CDR2 FQNNGV. Trimming cost V 5 bases and J 10 bases, with 21 bases left between them. The CDR3 totals 16 residues. This TCR was sampled from a human donor in a cohort sampled during active COVID-19. Sample: peripheral blood. The chain links TRBV11-2 to TRBJ1-6, with D possibly matching TRBD1 (6 bases). CDR3 coding DNA: TGTGCCAGCAGCCCCTACCGGGACACTCTTGGATCACCCCTCCACTTT. Translated: CASSPYRDTLGSPLHF. The whole variable domain, remainder taken from reference TRBV11-2 and TRBJ1-6, is EAGVAQSPRYKIIEKRQSVAFWCNPISGHATLYWYQQILGQGPKLLIQFQNNGVVDDSQLPKDRFSAERLKGVDSTLKIQPAKLEDSAVYLCASSPYRDTLGSPLHFGNGTRLTVT.